One and the same sample provided the 3 T cell receptor beta chains below, sequenced in a study of post-analysis software for immune sequencing data. Overall study results and limits: Patients used about 5 TRBV segments, including TRBV5-6, TRBV5-1 and TRBV20-1, more often than controls.

No antigen is known for these receptors. Tagging with unique molecular identifiers was a feature of the TCR beta cDNA libraries. TCRdb reprocessed the PCR reads with MiXCR, giving one entry per CDR3 protein. The data show around 440,000 distinct CDR3 sequences, 45% seen once. The specimen was blood. The source is a girl aged 5-17 years with multiple sclerosis.

Only a few counts were recorded for this clonotype. The chain joins TRBV11-2 to TRBJ2-7, with 10 bases identical to TRBD1. This CDR3 is 14 amino acids long. CDR1 is SGHAT, CDR2 FQNNGV, per germline. V was pared by 5 bases and J by 6 bases, with 7 bases of the junction left unmatched. The CDR3 reads CASSLSGTGAEQYF. In DNA, the CDR3 is TGTGCCAGCAGCCTCTCCGGGACAGGGGCCGAGCAGTACTTC.

The CDR3 protein is CASSPRDRFYEQYF. CDR3 nucleotide sequence: TGTGCCAGCAGTCCTCGGGACAGATTCTACGAGCAGTACTTC. The rearrangement joins TRBV12-3 or TRBV12-4 to TRBJ2-7; the match to TRBD1 covers 7 bases. V gave up 5 bases and J gave up 3 bases; unmatched junction bases: 7. The CDR3 length is 14 residues.

The chain uses TRBV5-1 and TRBJ1-2; D not resolved. The V and J ends lost 0 bases and 5 bases respectively, with 5 bases between them. Germline loops: CDR1 SGHRS, CDR2 YFSETQ. This CDR3 comprises 12 residues. The CDR3 protein is CASSLEPYGYTF. The CDR3 nucleotides are TGCGCCAGCAGCTTGGAGCCATATGGCTACACCTTC.